What follows are 14 T cell receptor beta chains derived from one specimen sequenced in a study of T cells in narcolepsy. The table came from immunoSEQ multiplex PCR; TCRdb's copy has only in-frame clones and leaves some out. The table includes some 13,000 clones, roughly 89% detected once. Specimen: CD45RA- memory CD4+ T cells from PBMCs. The receptors here all came from a human donor with narcolepsy.

The chain couples TRBV19 to TRBJ1-1; D is perhaps TRBD1 (5 bases). Trimming took 1 base from V and 4 from J, leaving 13 bases between them. Germline loops: CDR1 LNHDA, CDR2 SQIVND (reference sequence). CDR3 size: 15 residues. The CDR3 region is CASSIAGHLGTEAFF. The DNA for the CDR3 is TGTGCCAGTAGTATAGCTGGACACCTGGGCACTGAAGCTTTCTTT.

This chain uses TRBV6-1 with TRBJ1-1; the D gene is possibly TRBD1 (6 bases). V was clipped by 2 bases and J by 7 bases, with 23 bases between them. The germline V gene has CDR1 MNHNS and CDR2 SASEGT. The CDR3 consists of 17 residues. CDR3: CASSELGNRVLRIEAFF. CDR3 sequence (DNA): TGTGCCAGCAGTGAACTCGGGAACAGGGTCTTAAGAATTGAAGCTTTCTTT.

This clone occurred a few times. The chain uses TRBV10-3 and TRBJ1-1; the match to TRBD1 covers 9 bases. Trimming removed 9 bases from V and 7 bases from J; junction bases left unmatched: 9. Germline V gene data show CDR1 as ENHRY and CDR2 as SYGVKD. This CDR3 is 13 amino acids long. CDR3 sequence (DNA): TGTGCCATTTTTACAGGGGGCACGGGTGAAGCTTTCTTT. This gives the protein CAIFTGGTGEAFF.

The V and J genes are TRBV15 and TRBJ2-5, with TRBD1 matching 8 bases. V lost 2 bases, J lost 5 bases, and 4 bases stayed unmatched. The CDR3 totals 14 residues. Germline lookup yields CDR1 LNHNV and CDR2 YYDKDF (reference sequence). The CDR3 is CATSRTGGRETQYF. CDR3 in DNA: TGTGCCACCAGCAGAACAGGGGGGCGGGAGACCCAGTACTTC.

The chain is built from TRBV18 and TRBJ2-1; D perhaps matches TRBD1 (6 bases). Germline V gene lookup returns CDR1 KGHSH and CDR2 LQKENI. The CDR3 loop spans 13 amino acids. V shed 3 bases and J shed 7 bases, with 10 bases lying between them. CDR3 nucleotides: TGTGCCAGCTCACCTTCAGGGGTTAATGAGCAGTTCTTC. Encoded protein: CASSPSGVNEQFF.

The chain employs TRBV6-5 and TRBJ1-1; D gene uncertain. The CDR3 extends over 16 amino acids. CDR1 MNHEY and CDR2 SVGAGI come from the germline V gene. V lost 0 bases and J 1 base, leaving 12 bases between the germline ends. The CDR3 sequence is CASSYSIVTTNTEAFF. The CDR3 region has the DNA TGTGCCAGCAGTTACTCGATCGTCACTACGAACACTGAAGCTTTCTTT.

The chain has TRBV27 and TRBJ2-5, with D tentatively TRBD1 (6 bases). CDR1 is MNHEY, CDR2 SMNVEV, per germline (reference sequence). Deletions cut 4 bases from V and 4 bases from J, with 22 bases between. The CDR3 length is 17 residues. The CDR3 region has the DNA TGTGCCAGCAGTTCGAACAGGGTACGCAAAGGGTTAGAGACCCAGTACTTC. Protein sequence: CASSSNRVRKGLETQYF.

This clone was seen once. The chain has TRBV5-6 and TRBJ1-2; possibly TRBD1 for D (5 bases). Between the trimmed V and J ends, which lost 0 bases and 4 bases, there was a span of 10 bases. The CDR3 contains 14 residues. Germline lookup yields CDR1 SGHDT and CDR2 YYEEEE. The CDR3 protein is CASSLGRDGYGYTF. The CDR3 coding sequence is TGTGCCAGCAGCTTGGGGAGGGACGGCTATGGCTACACCTTC.

The gene calls are TRBV19 and TRBJ2-1, with TRBD2 identical over 9 bases. The CDR3 is made up of 16 amino acids. V shed 7 bases and J 0 bases; nucleotides not matched to a gene: 7. Germline V gene sequence: CDR1 LNHDA, CDR2 SQIVND (reference sequence). CDR3 sequence: CASTRISGSSYNEQFF. The CDR3 nucleotides read TGTGCCAGTACCCGGATTAGCGGGAGCTCCTACAATGAGCAGTTCTTC.

V and J are TRBV9 and TRBJ1-1; D remains ambiguous. Germline lookup yields CDR1 SGDLS and CDR2 YYNGEE. The CDR3 sequence is 14 residues long. Trimming stripped 0 bases from V and 1 base from J, with 7 bases between. The CDR3 DNA sequence: TGTGCCAGCAGCGTAGCAGTCCGGAACACTGAAGCTTTCTTT. This codes for CASSVAVRNTEAFF.

This rearrangement joins TRBV6-1 to TRBJ2-2, with no clear D. From germline, CDR1 is MNHNS and CDR2 SASEGT. CDR3 length equals 14 residues. Trimming removed 6 bases at V and 3 bases at J, with 11 bases between. The CDR3 protein is CASRVPSDTGELFF. The CDR3 coding sequence is TGTGCCAGCAGAGTGCCCTCAGACACCGGGGAGCTGTTTTTT.

This clone was observed a single time. This CDR3 reads CASSPSGGGGGYTF. The DNA of the CDR3 is TGTGCCAGCTCACCATCCGGCGGGGGCGGGGGCTACACCTTC. The rearrangement joins TRBV18 to TRBJ1-2; D may be TRBD1 (6 bases). Per germline, CDR1 KGHSH and CDR2 LQKENI. CDR3 size: 14 residues. Trimming took 2 bases from V and 8 from J, leaving 15 bases between them.

The rearrangement uses TRBV7-3 and TRBJ2-1, with D possibly matching TRBD2 (5 bases). CDR3 length: 15 amino acids. The germline CDR1 and CDR2 sequences are SGHTA and FQGTGA. The V and J ends lost 9 bases and 8 bases respectively, with 23 bases between them. CDR3 nucleotide sequence: TGTGCCAGACGAGAAGCGGCCTCCGAAGATGATGAGCAGTTCTTC. Encoded protein: CARREAASEDDEQFF.

This clone occurred once. The genes are TRBV9 and TRBJ1-4; 8 nucleotides line up with TRBD1. The V and J ends lost 0 bases and 5 bases, in that order; junction bases with no gene match: 6. In germline, CDR1 is SGDLS, CDR2 YYNGEE. The CDR3 spans 16 residues. The CDR3 loop is CASSVGAGTGNEKLFF. Written as DNA, the CDR3 is TGTGCCAGCAGCGTAGGGGCCGGGACAGGAAATGAAAAACTGTTTTTT.